The rows below give T cell receptor beta chains drawn from one sample of a study of low-dose radiotherapy and immunotherapy resistance in tumors. Via MiXCR, TCRdb re-called the reads, giving one row per CDR3 protein. The sample lists tens of thousands of distinct CDR3 sequences; 12% were seen once. This specimen consisted of PBMCs, obtained before treatment. These receptors were collected from a female donor with ovarian cancer. CDR3s include the opening cysteine and the closing phenylalanine or tryptophan. A D gene is named only where the DNA matches it firmly. Clone size is shown for a subset of rows, as once, few, many or a class of expanded clone.

v_call	d_call	clone_size	j_call	cdr3_aa	cdr3_nt
TRBV7-6	.	many	TRBJ2-5	CASSLGVGAETQYF	TGTGCCAGCAGCTTGGGGGTTGGGGCAGAGACCCAGTACTTC
TRBV20-1	.	many	TRBJ1-3	CSAREGSSGNTIYF	TGCAGTGCTAGAGAGGGGTCCTCTGGAAACACCATATATTTT
TRBV2	TRBD1	many	TRBJ2-3	CASTGQGADTQYF	TGTGCCAGCACCGGACAGGGGGCGGATACGCAGTATTTT
TRBV20-1	TRBD1	many	TRBJ2-5	CSAAGTGGWETQYF	TGCAGTGCTGCGGGGACAGGGGGCTGGGAGACCCAGTACTTC
TRBV6-2/TRBV6-3	TRBD2	many	TRBJ2-3	CASKRLAGLEADTQYF	TGTGCCAGCAAACGACTAGCGGGTTTGGAGGCAGATACGCAGTATTTT
TRBV6-5	.	many	TRBJ1-4	CASRPPSAGEKLFF	TGTGCCAGCAGGCCGCCAAGCGCTGGTGAAAAACTGTTTTTT
TRBV5-6	.	many	TRBJ2-1	CASSLPTYNEQFF	TGTGCCAGCAGCTTGCCCACGTACAATGAGCAGTTCTTC
TRBV21-1	.	.	TRBJ2-1	CASSGRLAGSVNEQFF	TGTGCCAGCAGCGGCCGACTAGCGGGGTCTGTCAATGAGCAGTTCTTC
TRBV5-4	TRBD1	.	TRBJ2-3	CASSQGGFGDTQYF	TGTGCCAGCAGTCAAGGGGGCTTCGGAGATACGCAGTATTTT
TRBV19	.	many	TRBJ2-3	CASNMAVSTDTQYF	TGTGCCAGTAACATGGCGGTATCCACAGATACGCAGTATTTT
TRBV7-9	TRBD1	.	TRBJ2-2	CASRWGTGGTGELFF	TGTGCCAGCAGATGGGGGACAGGGGGCACCGGGGAGCTGTTTTTT
TRBV6-1	TRBD2	many	TRBJ2-2	CASSDLAGGELFF	TGTGCCAGCAGTGACCTAGCGGGGGGGGAGCTGTTTTTT
TRBV9	.	many	TRBJ2-1	CASSVNLAQRDEQFF	TGTGCCAGCAGCGTTAACCTAGCGCAACGGGATGAGCAGTTCTTC
TRBV5-1	.	once	TRBJ2-2	CASSLEKVAGELFF	TGCGCCAGCAGCTTGGAAAAGGTGGCCGGGGAGCTGTTTTTT
TRBV4-3	TRBD2	.	TRBJ2-7	CASSQDIGTKGYEQYF	TGCGCCAGCAGCCAAGATATTGGGACTAAAGGCTACGAGCAGTACTTC
TRBV29-1	.	many	TRBJ1-1	CSVEDTAFF	TGCAGCGTTGAGGACACGGCTTTCTTT
TRBV15	.	many	TRBJ1-2	CATSRERGVGYGYTF	TGTGCCACCAGCAGAGAGAGAGGGGTTGGCTATGGCTACACCTTC
TRBV19	.	many	TRBJ2-2	CASSEMRGTGELFF	TGTGCCAGTAGTGAGATGAGGGGAACCGGGGAGCTGTTTTTT
TRBV28	TRBD1	many	TRBJ2-5	CASSPFRGRETQYF	TGTGCCAGCAGTCCCTTCAGGGGGCGAGAGACCCAGTACTTC
TRBV5-1	.	many	TRBJ2-3	CASSLFGATSTDTQYF	TGCGCCAGCAGCTTGTTTGGGGCCACTAGCACAGATACGCAGTATTTT
TRBV5-1	.	many	TRBJ1-1	CASSLEGGQATEAFF	TGCGCCAGCAGCTTGGAGGGGGGGCAGGCCACTGAAGCTTTCTTT
TRBV6-6	TRBD1	many	TRBJ1-1	CASSYSTGSNTEAFF	TGTGCCAGCAGTTACTCGACAGGGTCGAACACTGAAGCTTTCTTT
TRBV18	.	many	TRBJ2-1	CASSPDIEQFF	TGTGCCAGCTCTCCAGATATTGAGCAGTTCTTC
TRBV6-1	.	many	TRBJ2-1	CASSLAAGGNEQFF	TGTGCCAGCAGTCTGGCTGCCGGCGGGAATGAGCAGTTCTTC
TRBV20-1	.	many	TRBJ2-1	CSASEIATAYNEQFF	TGCAGTGCCTCAGAGATCGCGACGGCCTACAATGAGCAGTTCTTC